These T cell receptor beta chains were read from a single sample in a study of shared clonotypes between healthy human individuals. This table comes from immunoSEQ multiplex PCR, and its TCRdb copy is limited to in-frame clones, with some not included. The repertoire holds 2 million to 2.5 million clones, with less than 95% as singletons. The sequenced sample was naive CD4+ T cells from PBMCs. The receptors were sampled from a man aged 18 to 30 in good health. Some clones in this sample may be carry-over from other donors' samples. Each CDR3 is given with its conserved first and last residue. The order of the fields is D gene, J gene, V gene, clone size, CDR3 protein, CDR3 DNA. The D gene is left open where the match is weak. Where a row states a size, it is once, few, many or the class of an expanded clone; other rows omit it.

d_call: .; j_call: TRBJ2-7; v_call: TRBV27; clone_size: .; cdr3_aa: CASRSPLRDPSYEQYF; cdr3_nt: TGTGCCAGCAGGTCCCCCCTTCGGGATCCTAGCTACGAGCAGTACTTC
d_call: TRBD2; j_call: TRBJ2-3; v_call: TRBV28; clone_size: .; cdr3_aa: CASSLILAGGRITDTQYF; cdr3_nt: TGTGCCAGCAGTTTAATACTAGCGGGAGGGAGAATCACAGATACGCAGTATTTT
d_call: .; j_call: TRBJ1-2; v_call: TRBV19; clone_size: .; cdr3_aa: CASSGGQGYGYTF; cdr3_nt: TGTGCCAGTAGTGGGGGGCAGGGCTATGGCTACACCTTC
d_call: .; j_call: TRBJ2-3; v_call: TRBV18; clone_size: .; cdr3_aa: CASSPNRGSTDTQYF; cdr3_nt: TGTGCCAGCTCACCAAACCGGGGGAGCACAGATACGCAGTATTTT
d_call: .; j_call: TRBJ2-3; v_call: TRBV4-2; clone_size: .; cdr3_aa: CASSQVSQYTDTQYF; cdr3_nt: TGTGCCAGCAGCCAAGTCTCCCAGTACACAGATACGCAGTATTTT
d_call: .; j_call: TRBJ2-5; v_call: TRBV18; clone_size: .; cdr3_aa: CASSPGQKETQYF; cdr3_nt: TGTGCCAGCTCACCGGGTCAGAAAGAGACCCAGTACTTC
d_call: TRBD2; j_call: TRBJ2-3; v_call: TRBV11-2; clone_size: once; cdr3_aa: CASSLSRGGQPGTDTQYF; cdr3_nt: TGTGCCAGCAGCTTAAGCCGGGGGGGACAACCCGGCACAGATACGCAGTATTTT
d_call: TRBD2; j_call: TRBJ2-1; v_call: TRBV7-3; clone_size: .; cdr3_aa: CASSLNGREGEYNEQFF; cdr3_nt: TGTGCCAGCAGCTTAAATGGGCGGGAGGGGGAATACAATGAGCAGTTCTTC
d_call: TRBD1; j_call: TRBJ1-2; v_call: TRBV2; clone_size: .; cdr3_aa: CASTLGQGWDGYTF; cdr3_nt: TGTGCCAGCACGTTGGGACAGGGGTGGGATGGCTACACCTTC
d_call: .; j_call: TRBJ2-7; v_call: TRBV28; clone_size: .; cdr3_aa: CASRTTGGLYEQYF; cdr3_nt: TGTGCCAGCCGAACCACGGGTGGACTCTACGAGCAGTACTTC
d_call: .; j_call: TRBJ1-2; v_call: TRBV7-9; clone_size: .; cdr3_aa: CASSLGLPQGRGYGYTF; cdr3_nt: TGTGCCAGCAGCTTAGGGCTGCCTCAGGGCCGGGGCTATGGCTACACCTTC
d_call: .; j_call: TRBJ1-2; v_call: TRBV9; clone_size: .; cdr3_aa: CASSAQGVGGYTF; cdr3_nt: TGTGCCAGCAGCGCACAAGGGGTTGGAGGCTACACCTTC
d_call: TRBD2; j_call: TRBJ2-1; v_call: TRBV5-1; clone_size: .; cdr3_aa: CASSLPGLAGSEQFF; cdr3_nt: TGCGCCAGCAGCTTACCGGGACTAGCGGGATCGGAGCAGTTCTTC
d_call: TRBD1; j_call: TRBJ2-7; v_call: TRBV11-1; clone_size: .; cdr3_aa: CASSETGGYEQYF; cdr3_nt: TGTGCCAGCAGCGAGACAGGGGGCTACGAGCAGTACTTC
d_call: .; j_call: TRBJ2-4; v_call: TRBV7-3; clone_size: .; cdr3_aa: CASSSAGENIQYF; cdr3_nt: TGTGCCAGCAGCTCAGCCGGGGAAAACATTCAGTACTTC
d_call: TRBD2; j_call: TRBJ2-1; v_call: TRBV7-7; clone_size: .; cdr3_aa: CASSLALAGSYNEQFF; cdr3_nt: TGTGCCAGCAGCTTAGCGCTAGCGGGGAGCTACAATGAGCAGTTCTTC
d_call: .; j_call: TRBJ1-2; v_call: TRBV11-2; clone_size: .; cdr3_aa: CASSLDADAPTF; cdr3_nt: TGTGCCAGCAGCTTAGATGCGGACGCCCCCACCTTC
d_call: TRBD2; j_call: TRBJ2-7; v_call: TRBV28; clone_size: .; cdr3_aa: CASSLGLAGSYEQYF; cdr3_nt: TGTGCCAGCAGCCTCGGGCTAGCGGGATCCTACGAGCAGTACTTC
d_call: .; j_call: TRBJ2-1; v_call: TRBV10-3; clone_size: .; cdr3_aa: CAITRGPDNEQFF; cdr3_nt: TGTGCCATCACCAGGGGCCCCGACAATGAGCAGTTCTTC
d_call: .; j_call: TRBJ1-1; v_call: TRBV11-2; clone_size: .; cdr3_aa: CASSTRDTEAFF; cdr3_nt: TGTGCCAGCAGCACTCGGGACACTGAAGCTTTCTTT
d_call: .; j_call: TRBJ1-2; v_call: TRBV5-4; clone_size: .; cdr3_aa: CASSSRGGNYGYTF; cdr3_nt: TGTGCCAGCAGCTCGCGGGGGGGTAACTATGGCTACACCTTC
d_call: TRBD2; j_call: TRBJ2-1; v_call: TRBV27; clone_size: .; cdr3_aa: CASSPRTSGNIGEGNEQFF; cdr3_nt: TGTGCCAGCAGTCCGCGGACTAGCGGGAATATCGGCGAGGGCAATGAGCAGTTCTTC
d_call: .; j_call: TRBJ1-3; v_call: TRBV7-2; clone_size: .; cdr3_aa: CASSLGLLGRGNTIYF; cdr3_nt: TGTGCCAGCAGCTTAGGGCTTTTGGGGAGAGGAAACACCATATATTTT
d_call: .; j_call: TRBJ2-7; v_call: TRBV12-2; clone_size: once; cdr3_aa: CASRLAPRGGTYEQYF; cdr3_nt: TGTGCAAGTCGCTTAGCGCCCCGGGGAGGAACATACGAGCAGTACTTC
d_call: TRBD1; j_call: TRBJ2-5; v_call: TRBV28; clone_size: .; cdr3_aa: CASSKWTGRETQYF; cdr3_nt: TGTGCCAGCAGTAAATGGACAGGGCGGGAGACCCAGTACTTC
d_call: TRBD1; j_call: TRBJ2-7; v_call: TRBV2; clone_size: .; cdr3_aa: CASRAGQGLYEQYF; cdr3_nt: TGTGCCAGCAGGGCGGGACAGGGTTTATACGAGCAGTACTTC
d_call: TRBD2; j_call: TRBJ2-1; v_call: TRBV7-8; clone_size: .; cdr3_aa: CASGGLAGVAEQFF; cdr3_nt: TGTGCCAGCGGAGGACTAGCGGGAGTGGCGGAGCAGTTCTTC
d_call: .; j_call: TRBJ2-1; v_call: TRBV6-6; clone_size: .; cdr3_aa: CASSPPKAHSYNEQFF; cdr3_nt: TGTGCCAGCAGTCCCCCTAAAGCCCACTCCTACAATGAGCAGTTCTTC
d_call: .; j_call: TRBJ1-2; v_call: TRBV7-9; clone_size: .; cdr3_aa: CASSLALGGPLTYGYTF; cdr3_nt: TGTGCCAGCAGCTTAGCGCTGGGAGGGCCCCTGACCTATGGCTACACCTTC
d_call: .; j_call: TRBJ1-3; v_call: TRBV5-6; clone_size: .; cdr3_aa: CASSVGRYPGNTIYF; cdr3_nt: TGTGCCAGCAGCGTGGGCAGATACCCTGGAAACACCATATATTTT
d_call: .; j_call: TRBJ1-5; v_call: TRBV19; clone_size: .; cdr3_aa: CASSGAGPSFPERQPQHF; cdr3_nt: TGTGCCAGTAGTGGGGCGGGACCGAGCTTTCCGGAGCGTCAGCCCCAGCATTTT
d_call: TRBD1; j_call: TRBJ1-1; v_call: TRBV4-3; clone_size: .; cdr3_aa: CASSQEQGGTEAFF; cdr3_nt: TGCGCCAGCAGCCAAGAGCAGGGGGGAACTGAAGCTTTCTTT
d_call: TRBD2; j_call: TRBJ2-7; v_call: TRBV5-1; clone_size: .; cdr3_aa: CASSLLAGGSYEQYF; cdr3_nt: TGCGCCAGCAGCTTGCTAGCGGGGGGTTCCTACGAGCAGTACTTC
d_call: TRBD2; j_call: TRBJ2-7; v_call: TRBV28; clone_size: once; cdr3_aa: CASSRQAGTSTNF; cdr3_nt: TGTGCCAGCAGCCGACAGGCCGGGACTAGCACGAACTTC
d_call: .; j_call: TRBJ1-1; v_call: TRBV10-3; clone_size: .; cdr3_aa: CAISESFGGRNTEAFF; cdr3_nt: TGTGCCATCAGTGAGTCTTTTGGGGGGCGTAACACTGAAGCTTTCTTT
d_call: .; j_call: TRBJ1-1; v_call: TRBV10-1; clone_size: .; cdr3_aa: CASSAPGNTEAFF; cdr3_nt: TGCGCCAGCAGTGCACCAGGGAACACTGAAGCTTTCTTT
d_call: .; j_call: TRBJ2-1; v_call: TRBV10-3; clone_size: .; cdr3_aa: CAISGRLNSYNEQFF; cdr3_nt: TGTGCCATCAGTGGTCGCCTTAACTCCTACAATGAGCAGTTCTTC
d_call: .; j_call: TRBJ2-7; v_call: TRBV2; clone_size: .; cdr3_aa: CASSPYEQYF; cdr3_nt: TGTGCCAGCAGTCCCTACGAGCAGTACTTC
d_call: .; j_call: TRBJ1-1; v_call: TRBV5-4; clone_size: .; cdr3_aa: CASSPPRGPAKNTEAFF; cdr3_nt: TGTGCCAGCAGCCCCCCCCGCGGTCCGGCCAAGAACACTGAAGCTTTCTTT
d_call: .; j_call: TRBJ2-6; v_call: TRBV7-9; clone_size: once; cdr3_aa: CASSPPGARGANVLTF; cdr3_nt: TGTGCCAGCAGCCCTCCGGGGGCGCGGGGGGCCAACGTCCTGACTTTC
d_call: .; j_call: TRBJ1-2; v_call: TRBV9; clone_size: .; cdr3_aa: CASSPTAGENYGYTF; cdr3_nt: TGTGCCAGCAGCCCCACAGCGGGGGAAAACTATGGCTACACCTTC
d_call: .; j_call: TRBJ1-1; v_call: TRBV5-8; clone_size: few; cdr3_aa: CASSWGLIGTEAFF; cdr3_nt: TGTGCCAGCAGCTGGGGGCTAATCGGCACTGAAGCTTTCTTT
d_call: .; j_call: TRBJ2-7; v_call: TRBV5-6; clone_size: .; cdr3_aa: CASSLFYGGAGYEQYF; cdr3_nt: TGTGCCAGCAGCTTATTTTATGGGGGCGCAGGGTACGAGCAGTACTTC
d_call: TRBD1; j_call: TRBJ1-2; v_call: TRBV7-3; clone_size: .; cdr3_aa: CASSTRQGLGYTF; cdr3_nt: TGTGCCAGCAGCACACGACAGGGACTTGGCTACACCTTC
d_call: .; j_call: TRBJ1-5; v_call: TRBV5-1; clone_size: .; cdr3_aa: CASSRSWDQPQHF; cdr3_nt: TGCGCCAGCAGCCGGTCGTGGGATCAGCCCCAGCATTTT
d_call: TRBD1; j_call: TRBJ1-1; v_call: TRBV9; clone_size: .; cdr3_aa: CASSPGDRDSGEAFF; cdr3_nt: TGTGCCAGCAGCCCCGGGGACAGGGACTCTGGTGAAGCTTTCTTT
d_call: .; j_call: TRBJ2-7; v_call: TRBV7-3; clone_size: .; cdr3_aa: CASSLRAGLRNEQYF; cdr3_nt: TGTGCCAGCAGCTTAAGGGCGGGGTTGCGGAACGAGCAGTACTTC
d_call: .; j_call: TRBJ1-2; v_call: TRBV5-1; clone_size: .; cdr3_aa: CASSLAREGGYTF; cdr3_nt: TGCGCCAGCAGCTTGGCCAGGGAGGGAGGCTACACCTTC
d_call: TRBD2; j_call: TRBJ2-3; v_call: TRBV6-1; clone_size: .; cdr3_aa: CASRSGSADTQYF; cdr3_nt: TGTGCCAGCAGGAGCGGGAGCGCAGATACGCAGTATTTT
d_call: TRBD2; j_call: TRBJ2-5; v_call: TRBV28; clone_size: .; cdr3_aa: CASSEGTSGRAGTQYF; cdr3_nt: TGTGCCAGCAGTGAAGGGACTAGCGGGAGGGCCGGGACCCAGTACTTC
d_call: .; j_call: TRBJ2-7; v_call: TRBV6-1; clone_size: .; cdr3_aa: CASSEGLPYGEQYF; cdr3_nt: TGTGCCAGCAGTGAGGGTCTCCCTTATGGCGAGCAGTACTTC
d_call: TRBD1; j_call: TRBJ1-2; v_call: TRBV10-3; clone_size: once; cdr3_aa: CAISGQLTGGIYGYTF; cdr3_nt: TGTGCCATCAGCGGGCAATTGACAGGGGGGATATATGGCTACACCTTC
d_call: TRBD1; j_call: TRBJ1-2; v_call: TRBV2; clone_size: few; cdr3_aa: CASKGTGPNYGYTF; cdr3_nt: TGTGCCAGCAAAGGGACAGGGCCCAACTATGGCTACACCTTC